This TCR beta chain was obtained from a study of blood T cell repertoires in COVID-19 (dated by TCRdb to 2019 to 2021). As for the study more broadly: The collaborator samples originated in the United States, Italy and Spain and spanned the acute and convalescent phases of COVID-19. The material from the prospective study consisted of cDNA or gDNA derived from T cells, B-cell-depleted T cells, or PBMCs. The dataset comprised deeply sampled blood TCRbeta repertoires from subjects exposed to, actively infected with, or recovered from COVID-19. A freely available public database, intended as a resource for researchers studying the immune response to SARS-CoV-2, is where the repertoires were released. Samples were obtained from the ongoing ImmuneRACE study (first 160 participants) and from 950 to 1,500 subjects provided by 6 global collaborators. The sample metadata nearly always contained a de-identified subject ID, COVID-19 status, age in years and sex. Where HLA class I and class II types were available, the types were taken from metadata supplied by the sample provider, not from assay-based typing.

CDR1 and CDR2 are drawn from the germline V gene: SGHNT, YENEEA. V loses 2 bases, J loses 2 bases, and the germline ends lie 7 bases apart. The CDR3, from cysteine to phenylalanine, totals 13 residues. The DNA shown is the 39-base CDR3, in frame from base 1. Overall study results and their limits: The amount of clinical and demographic metadata varied by source and participant and was provided uncurated.

As regards this clone: Its antigen is not yet known. There are no base qualities to consult, and no much larger clone falls within one base.

Each collaborating institution followed its own protocols to collect whole blood in K2EDTA tubes. For TCRbeta analysis, collaborator samples were shipped as frozen whole blood, as isolated PBMCs, or as DNA extracted from either sample type. TCRbeta CDR3 regions were amplified from genomic DNA using the immunoSEQ Assay, a bias-controlled multiplex PCR. The authors' pipeline ran thus. The number of nucleated cells in each sample was estimated from the amplification of reference gene primers within the assay. Sequence reads were collapsed and filtered to measure the absolute abundance of every unique TCRbeta CDR3 rearrangement. For each sample, productive Simpson clonality was calculated as the square root of Simpson's diversity index over productive rearrangements. As stored in TCRdb, this immuneACCESS dataset retains in-frame rearrangements with V and J assigned. A fraction of the clones does not appear; measured against another copy, unresolved V genes explain less than half of the discrepancy, and the remainder lacks a known reason. Clone size and the V and J calls come from that table; the DNA yielded D and trimming. For this sample the table gives about 76,000 clones, of which roughly 80% were detected only once. The ten largest account for about 12% of the sample.

The clonotype originates from a human donor in a cohort sampled during active COVID-19. The rearrangement combines TRBV11-3 with TRBJ2-7; TRBD2 is a possible D gene, resting on 6 matching bases. The sequencing input was peripheral blood. The sequenced DNA: TGTGCCAGCAGCTTACCGGGGGCCTACGAGCAGTACTTC. Its translation is CASSLPGAYEQYF.